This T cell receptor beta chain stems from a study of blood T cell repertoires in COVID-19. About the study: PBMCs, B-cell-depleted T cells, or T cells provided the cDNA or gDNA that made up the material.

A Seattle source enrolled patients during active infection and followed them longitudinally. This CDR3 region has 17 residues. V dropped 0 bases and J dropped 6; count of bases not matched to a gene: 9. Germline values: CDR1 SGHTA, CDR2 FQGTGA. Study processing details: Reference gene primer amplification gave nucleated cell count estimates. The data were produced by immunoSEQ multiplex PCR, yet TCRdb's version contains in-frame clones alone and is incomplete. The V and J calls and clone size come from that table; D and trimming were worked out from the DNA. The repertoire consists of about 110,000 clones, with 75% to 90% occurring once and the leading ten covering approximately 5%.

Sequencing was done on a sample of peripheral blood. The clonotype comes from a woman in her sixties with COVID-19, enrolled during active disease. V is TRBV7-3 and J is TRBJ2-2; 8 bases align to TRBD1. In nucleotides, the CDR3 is TGTGCCAGCAGCTTAACGTTGAGACAGGGGTTGGCCGGGGAGCTGTTTTTT. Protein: CASSLTLRQGLAGELFF. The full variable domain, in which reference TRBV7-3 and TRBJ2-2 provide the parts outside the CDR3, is GAGVSQTPSNKVTEKGKYVELRCDPISGHTALYWYRQSLGQGPEFLIYFQGTGAADDSGLPNDRFFAVRPEGSVSTLKIQRTERGDSAVYLCASSLTLRQGLAGELFFGEGSRLTVL.